This passage covers 2 T cell receptor beta chains from one sample sequenced in a study of shared clonotypes between healthy human individuals. Assay used: immunoSEQ multiplex PCR; TCRdb lists only in-frame clones, some missing. The sample carries millions of clones, roughly 96% recorded once. Material for sequencing was naive CD4+ T cells sorted from blood. As for subset: CD45RA+ positively selected. The receptors were sampled from a man aged 18 to 29 in good health.

J is TRBJ2-7 and V is TRBV18; the match to TRBD2 covers 7 bases. The CDR3 length is 18 residues. Germline trimming cut 2 bases from V and 4 bases from J; bases unmatched to any gene: 17. In germline, CDR1 is KGHSH, CDR2 LQKENI. This CDR3 is CASSPVRSVGGGGYEQYF. CDR3 coding DNA: TGTGCCAGCTCACCAGTTCGATCGGTGGGCGGGGGTGGATACGAGCAGTACTTC.

This clone came up a few times. The chain is built from TRBV6-1 and TRBJ2-7; D may be TRBD2 (6 bases). The CDR3 spans 15 residues. The ends were cut back, 0 bases at V and 5 bases at J, with 14 bases in the middle. CDR1 and CDR2 (germline): MNHNS, SASEGT. CDR3 region: CASSEAWREVDEQYF. The CDR3 nucleotides are TGTGCCAGCAGTGAAGCGTGGAGGGAGGTTGACGAGCAGTACTTC.